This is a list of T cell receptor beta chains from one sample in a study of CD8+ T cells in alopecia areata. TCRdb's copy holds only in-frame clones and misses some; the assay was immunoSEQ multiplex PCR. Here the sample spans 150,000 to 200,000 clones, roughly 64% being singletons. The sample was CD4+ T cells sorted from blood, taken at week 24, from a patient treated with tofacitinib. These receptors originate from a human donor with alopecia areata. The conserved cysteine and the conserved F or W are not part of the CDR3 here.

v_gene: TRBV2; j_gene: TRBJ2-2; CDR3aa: ASSDLVLAGGPTGDGELF
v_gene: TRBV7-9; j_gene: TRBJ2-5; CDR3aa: ASSLLGGVETQY
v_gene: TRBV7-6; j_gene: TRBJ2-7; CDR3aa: ASSSPGQGRREQY
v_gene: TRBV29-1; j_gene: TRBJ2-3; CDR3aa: STAKASGGEDTQY
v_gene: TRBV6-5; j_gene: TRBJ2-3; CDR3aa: ATSDRGPDTQY
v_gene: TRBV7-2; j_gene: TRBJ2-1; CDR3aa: ASSFDPPLQF
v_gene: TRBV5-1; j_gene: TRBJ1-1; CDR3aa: ASSKKQGLDTEAF
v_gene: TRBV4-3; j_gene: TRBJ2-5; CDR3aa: ASSQGTGGGQETQY
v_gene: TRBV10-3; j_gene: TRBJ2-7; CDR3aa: AISESTGGYEQY
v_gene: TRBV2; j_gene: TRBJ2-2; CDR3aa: ASSRSPNTGELF
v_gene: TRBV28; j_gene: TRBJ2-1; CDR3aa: ASSLFPLAGGYNEQF
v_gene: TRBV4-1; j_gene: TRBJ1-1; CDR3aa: ASSGQVTYTEAF
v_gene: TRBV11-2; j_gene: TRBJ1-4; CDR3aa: ASSLSGPTR
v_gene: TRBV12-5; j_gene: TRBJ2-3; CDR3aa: ASGLSQRDTQY
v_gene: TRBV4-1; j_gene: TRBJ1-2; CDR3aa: ASSQRTGNYGYT
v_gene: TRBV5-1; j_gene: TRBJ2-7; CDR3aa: ASSLEQGAQQY
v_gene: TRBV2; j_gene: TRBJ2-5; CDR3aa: ASSENVETQY
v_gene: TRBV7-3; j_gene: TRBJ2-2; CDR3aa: ASSLNSEAGGELF
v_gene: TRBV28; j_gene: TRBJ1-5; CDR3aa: ASSLPWTDSNQPQH
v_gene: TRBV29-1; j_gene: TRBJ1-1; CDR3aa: SGMTQLNTEAF
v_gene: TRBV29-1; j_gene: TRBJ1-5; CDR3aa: SVQTGGGGQPQH
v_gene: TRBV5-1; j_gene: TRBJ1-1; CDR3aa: ASSLQGQYTEAF
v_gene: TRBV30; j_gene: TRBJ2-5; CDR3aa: AWRWTGEETQY
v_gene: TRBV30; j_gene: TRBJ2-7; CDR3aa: AWSVKYEQY
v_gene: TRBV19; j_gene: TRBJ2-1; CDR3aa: ASSRYNEQF
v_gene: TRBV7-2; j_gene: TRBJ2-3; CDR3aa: ASSLARQDTQY
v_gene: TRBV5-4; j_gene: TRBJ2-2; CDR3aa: ASSRLAGVTGELF
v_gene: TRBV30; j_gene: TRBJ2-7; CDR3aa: AWREDYYEQY
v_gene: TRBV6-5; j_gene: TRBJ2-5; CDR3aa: ASSYLFGRETQY
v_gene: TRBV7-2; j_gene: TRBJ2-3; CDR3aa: ASSKRGTSFIADTQY
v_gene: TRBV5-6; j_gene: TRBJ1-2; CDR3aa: ASSLAGYGYT
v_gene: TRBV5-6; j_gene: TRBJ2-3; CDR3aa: ASSFVTVTDTQY
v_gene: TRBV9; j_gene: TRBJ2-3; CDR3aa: ASSVTGDTQY